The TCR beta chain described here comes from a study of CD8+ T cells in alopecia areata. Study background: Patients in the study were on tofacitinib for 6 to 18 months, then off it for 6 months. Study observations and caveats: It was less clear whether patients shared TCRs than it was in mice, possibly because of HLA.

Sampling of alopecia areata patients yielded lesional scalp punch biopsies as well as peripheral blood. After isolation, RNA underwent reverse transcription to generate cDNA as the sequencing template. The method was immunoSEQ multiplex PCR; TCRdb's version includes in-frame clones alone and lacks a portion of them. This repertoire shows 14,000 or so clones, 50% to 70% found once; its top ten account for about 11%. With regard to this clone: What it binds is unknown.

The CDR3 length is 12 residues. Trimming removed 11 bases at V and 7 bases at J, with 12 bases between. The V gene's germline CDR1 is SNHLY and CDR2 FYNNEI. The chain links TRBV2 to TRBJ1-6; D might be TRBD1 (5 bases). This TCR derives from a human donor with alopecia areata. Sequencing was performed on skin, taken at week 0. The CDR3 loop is CACTRQNSPLHF. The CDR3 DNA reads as TGTGCCTGTACCAGACAGAATTCACCCCTCCACTTT.